This entry features one T cell receptor beta chain sequence. Antigen: not known. Naive CD8 populations comprised CD45RO-negative cells positively selected for CCR7, excluding terminally differentiated effector memory CD45RA+ cells. These data belong to a study of shared clonotypes between healthy human individuals. Across the study: Donor composition was a couple of women and a few men, aged 18 to 49.

TCRdb's table, derived via immunoSEQ multiplex PCR, lists solely in-frame clones and lacks some. The sample has roughly 2,000,000 clones, less than 95% seen once. Germline values: CDR1 PRHDT, CDR2 FYEKMQ (reference sequence). Trimming removed 2 bases from V and 3 bases from J, with 13 bases in between. The CDR3 has 15 residues. Notes on the study in general: Specimens sampled were limited to blood, with tissue repertoires likely differing. Several donors held about 5.1% of naive CD4 clonotypes in common.

This chain uses TRBV13 with TRBJ1-2, with a tentative D call TRBD1 (6 bases). The receptor was isolated from a man aged 18 to 29 in good health. Material: naive CD8+ T cells sorted from blood. CDR3 region: CASSLTRGHYYGYTF. The CDR3 DNA follows: TGTGCCAGCAGCTTAACCAGGGGCCATTACTATGGCTACACCTTC.